One sample yielded the 13 T cell receptor beta chains listed below, sequenced in a study of OX40 agonist ivuxolimab in advanced cancers. The assay was immunoSEQ multiplex PCR, and TCRdb's table has in-frame clones only and misses some. Found here are 6,500 to 10,000 clones, more than 75% of them singletons; the top ten hold roughly 29%. The sample was CD4+ or CD8+ T cells sorted from blood, taken in a trial of the OX40 agonist ivuxolimab. The receptor set was obtained from an adult with an advanced solid tumor such as melanoma, head and neck, liver or kidney cancer.

This clone has just a few counts. This sequence joins TRBV4-1 and TRBJ2-1; TRBD1 or TRBD2 may be the D gene (5 bases each). The V gene's germline CDR1 is MGHRA and CDR2 YSYEKL. Deletions cut 1 base from V and 2 bases from J, with 15 bases between. CDR3 length equals 17 residues. The CDR3 is CASSQAGSWGPYNEQFF. In DNA, the CDR3 is TGCGCCAGCAGCCAAGCCGGGTCCTGGGGACCCTACAATGAGCAGTTCTTC.

In nucleotides, the CDR3 is TGCGCCAGCAGCCAATCCGGGACAGGGGCCTACGAGCAGTACTTC. Protein: CASSQSGTGAYEQYF. The chain has TRBV4-1 and TRBJ2-7; TRBD1 agrees at 10 bases. Germline V gene lookup returns CDR1 MGHRA and CDR2 YSYEKL. CDR3 length: 15 residues. Losses at the gene ends were 2 bases for V and 2 bases for J; bases not matched to a gene: 3.

The chain couples TRBV6-6 to TRBJ2-1; tentatively, D is TRBD1 (6 bases). Per germline, CDR1 MNHNY and CDR2 SVGAGI (reference sequence). The CDR3 runs 15 residues. Trimming left V 6 bases short and J 0 bases short, with 12 bases between. Here the CDR3 DNA reads TGTGCCAGCAGCTTGGGACAAAGCTCCTACAATGAGCAGTTCTTC. It encodes CASSLGQSSYNEQFF.

This chain uses TRBV2 with TRBJ2-7, with 7 bases matching TRBD2. Germline CDR1 reads SNHLY; CDR2 reads FYNNEI. After removal of 11 bases from V and 4 bases from J, the junction contained 17 bases not matched to a gene. The CDR3 has 15 residues. This CDR3 is CASEGGSSGIYEQYF. CDR3 nucleotides: TGTGCCTCCGAGGGCGGTTCAAGCGGGATTTACGAGCAGTACTTC.

This chain joins TRBV7-9 and TRBJ2-7, with no clear D. The CDR3 sequence is 13 residues long. From germline, CDR1 is SEHNR and CDR2 FQNEAQ (reference sequence). Trimming removed 5 bases from V and 6 bases from J, with 14 bases in between. CDR3 residues: CASSPGESLEQYF. The CDR3, as DNA: TGTGCCAGCAGCCCCGGAGAGTCCCTCGAGCAGTACTTC.

DNA for the CDR3: TGTGCCAGCAGCTTCTCAGGGGTCACTGAAGCTTTCTTT. Translating gives CASSFSGVTEAFF. The chain recombines TRBV7-9 with TRBJ1-1; the D gene is possibly TRBD1 (6 bases). The CDR3 loop spans 13 amino acids. V lost 3 bases to trimming and J lost 4 bases, with 9 bases between them. Germline CDR1 is SEHNR and CDR2 is FQNEAQ (reference sequence).

Here the CDR3 DNA reads TGTGCCAGCAGCCCGGGGACTGGCAGCACAGATACGCAGTATTTT. Translation: CASSPGTGSTDTQYF. The chain recombines TRBV11-3 with TRBJ2-3; TRBD2 is a possible D gene (6 bases). The germline V and J ends were trimmed by 5 bases and 0 bases, with 12 bases remaining between them. The CDR3 length is 15 residues. CDR1 is SGHNT, CDR2 YENEEA, per germline.

The rearrangement joins TRBV28 to TRBJ1-6; no clear D gene. Germline V gene sequence: CDR1 MDHEN, CDR2 SYDVKM. The CDR3 has 13 residues. Deletions cut 3 bases from V and 6 bases from J, with 6 bases between. This chain's CDR3 is CASSFYSNSPLHF. CDR3 DNA: TGTGCCAGCAGTTTCTACAGTAATTCACCCCTCCACTTT.

This sequence joins TRBV27 and TRBJ2-5; a possible D gene is TRBD2 (5 bases). V was cut by 4 bases and J by 2 bases, with 17 bases left in between. There are 16 residues in the CDR3. Germline V CDR1 and CDR2: MNHEY, SMNVEV (reference sequence). The CDR3 loop reads CASSSRSSVTQETQYF. The DNA of the CDR3 is TGTGCCAGCAGTTCCCGGAGTAGCGTCACACAAGAGACCCAGTACTTC.

J is TRBJ2-7 and V is TRBV6-1; D not certain. Germline V CDR1 and CDR2: MNHNS, SASEGT. V was clipped by 2 bases and J by 2 bases, with 10 bases between them. CDR3 length: 14 residues. CDR3 protein: CASSELRLPYEQYF. DNA for the CDR3: TGTGCCAGCAGTGAACTGAGGTTACCCTACGAGCAGTACTTC.

The chain joins TRBV27 to TRBJ1-5, with 12 bases lining up with TRBD1. CDR3 size: 15 residues. V trimming: 5 bases; J trimming: 7 bases; junction bases outside the gene matches: 6. Germline CDR1 reads MNHEY; CDR2 reads SMNVEV (reference sequence). The CDR3 DNA sequence: TGTGCCAGCAGTGGGACAGGGGGCGCTTACCAGCCCCAGCATTTT. This gives the protein CASSGTGGAYQPQHF.

This clone showed up just once. This sequence joins TRBV29-1 and TRBJ2-1, with TRBD1 matching 9 bases. Per the germline V gene, CDR1 is SQVTM and CDR2 is ANQGSEA. The CDR3 extends over 12 amino acids. With V trimmed by 6 bases and J by 6 bases, 3 bases remained unmatched. CDR3 loop: CSVGTGRNEQFF. CDR3 nucleotide sequence: TGCAGCGTGGGGACAGGGCGCAATGAGCAGTTCTTC.

The V and J genes are TRBV4-1 and TRBJ2-7; D gene unclear. CDR3 length: 15 residues. CDR1 and CDR2 from the germline V gene are MGHRA and YSYEKL. The V end was cut by 1 base, the J end by 0 bases, with 10 bases between. Here the CDR3 DNA reads TGCGCCAGCAGCCAAGTAGGCGGAAGCTCCTACGAGCAGTACTTC. Its translation is CASSQVGGSSYEQYF.